These 13 T cell receptor beta chains originate from one sample sequenced in a study of cytomegalovirus exposure and HLA in healthy donors. PCR primers comprised 60 Vbeta and 13 Jbeta primers. Measured with immunoSEQ multiplex PCR; TCRdb has only the in-frame clones, and not every one. This table has approximately 50,000 clones, 65% to 90% appearing once. Source material: PBMCs. Receptor source: a young man in good health and CMV-seronegative.

V and J are TRBV7-2 and TRBJ2-7; 10 bases are a match to TRBD1. The V gene end was trimmed by 3 bases and the J gene end by 4 bases; junction bases not matched to a gene: 6. This CDR3 region has 15 residues. Germline V gene data show CDR1 as SGHTA and CDR2 as FQGNSA. For the CDR3, the DNA is TGTGCCAGCAGCTTGGGGGGGACAGGGGTGTACGAGCAGTACTTC. As protein: CASSLGGTGVYEQYF.

The sample holds a few counts of this clone. This chain joins TRBV18 and TRBJ2-1, with TRBD1 matching 10 bases. CDR1 is KGHSH and CDR2 is LQKENI in the germline V gene. Trimming cost V 3 bases and J 6 bases; bases outside gene matches: 5. The CDR3 sequence is 15 residues long. Written as DNA, the CDR3 is TGTGCCAGCTCACCGGGACAGGGGCAGGCCAATGAGCAGTTCTTC. Translated, it gives CASSPGQGQANEQFF.

This clone was detected a few times. The V call is TRBV6-4, the J call TRBJ1-1; D is possibly TRBD1 (5 bases). This CDR3 is built from 11 residues. The germline V gene has CDR1 MRHNA and CDR2 SNTAGT. With 2 bases removed from V and 11 bases from J, the gap between germline ends came to 9 bases. The CDR3 here is CASSDGGYAFF. CDR3 in DNA: TGTGCCAGCAGTGACGGGGGGTACGCTTTCTTT.

Comments on this clone: The junction does not match germline at one end; this may be a read error. This chain connects TRBV2 to TRBJ1-1; D ambiguous. The CDR3 consists of 14 residues. CDR1 is SNHLY, CDR2 FYNNEI, per germline. CDR3 nucleotides: TGTGCCAGCATTATGGAGGGCGTGAACCCTGAAGCTTTCTTT. It translates to CASIMEGVNPEAFF.

The chain carries TRBV28 and TRBJ2-4; TRBD1 might be the D (6 bases). The CDR3 totals 14 residues. Trimming stripped 2 bases from V and 6 bases from J, with 11 bases between. Germline CDR1 and CDR2: MDHEN and SYDVKM. Here the CDR3 reads CASSLGDTRNIQYF. CDR3 in DNA: TGTGCCAGCAGTTTAGGGGACACTCGAAACATTCAGTACTTC.

The CDR3 is CASSYSDKETQYF. The DNA of the CDR3 is TGTGCCAGCAGTTATTCAGACAAAGAGACCCAGTACTTC. This chain connects TRBV6-7 to TRBJ2-5, with D hard to call. TRBV6-7 is an ORF, and what it does is uncertain. The CDR3 is 13 residues long. The V gene lost 3 bases and the J gene lost 3 bases, with 8 bases spanning the gap.

In the case of this clone: The junction differs from germline at one of its ends, possibly a read error. V is TRBV7-7 and J is TRBJ2-7, with TRBD2 matching 7 bases. The CDR3 is 18 residues long. CDR1 and CDR2 (germline): SSHAT, FNYEAQ (reference sequence). CDR3 DNA: TGTGCTAGCAGCTTAGCCCGCATTCCGGGACTATTACCCTACGAGCAGTACTTC. This codes for CASSLARIPGLLPYEQYF.

The CDR3 spells CSVGSGYNEQFF. CDR3 coding DNA: TGCAGCGTTGGCAGCGGATACAATGAGCAGTTCTTC. V gene TRBV29-1 combines with J gene TRBJ2-1; D is possibly TRBD2 (5 bases). The CDR3 covers 12 residues. Trimming removed 4 bases from V and 4 bases from J, with 8 bases in between. Germline V gene lookup returns CDR1 SQVTM and CDR2 ANQGSEA.

The chain has TRBV6-6 and TRBJ2-1, with D possibly matching TRBD2 (5 bases). CDR1 is MNHNY, CDR2 SVGAGI, per germline (reference sequence). Trimming removed 10 bases from V and 2 bases from J, with 15 bases in between. CDR3 length: 14 residues. CDR3 loop: CATLLAPTYNEQFF. The CDR3, as DNA: TGTGCCACACTCTTAGCGCCCACCTACAATGAGCAGTTCTTC.

This chain uses TRBV13 with TRBJ1-1; possibly TRBD1 for D (6 bases). V lost 3 bases to trimming and J lost 0 bases, with 11 bases between them. Germline CDR1 reads PRHDT; CDR2 reads FYEKMQ (reference sequence). The CDR3 is made up of 15 amino acids. CDR3: CASSFSQGMNTEAFF. CDR3 bases: TGTGCCAGCAGCTTCTCCCAGGGGATGAACACTGAAGCTTTCTTT.

The V and J genes are TRBV25-1 and TRBJ2-1; 11 bases line up with TRBD1. This CDR3 is 15 amino acids long. J was trimmed by 6 bases and V by 1 base; bases with no gene match: 2. In germline, CDR1 is MGHDK, CDR2 SYGVNS. The CDR3 sequence: CASSESGQGVNEQFF. CDR3 DNA sequence: TGTGCCAGCAGTGAATCGGGACAGGGGGTCAATGAGCAGTTCTTC.

The J gene is TRBJ2-7, the V gene TRBV7-9; 10 nucleotides align to TRBD1. Germline V gives CDR1 SEHNR, CDR2 FQNEAQ (reference sequence). The CDR3 consists of 13 residues. V shed 7 bases, J shed 3 bases, and the junction held 3 bases outside the gene matches. The CDR3 nucleotides are TGTGCCAGCATCCGGACAGGGGGCTACGAGCAGTACTTC. Residues: CASIRTGGYEQYF.

The count of this clone is one. The chain has TRBV11-2 and TRBJ2-2, with 10 bases that match TRBD2. Germline trimming cut 0 bases from V and 0 bases from J; bases unmatched to any gene: 10. Germline CDR1 is SGHAT and CDR2 is FQNNGV. The CDR3 sequence is 20 residues long. The CDR3 reads CASSLDLALAGGPNTGELFF. DNA for the CDR3: TGTGCCAGCAGCTTAGATCTCGCCTTAGCGGGGGGTCCGAACACCGGGGAGCTGTTTTTT.